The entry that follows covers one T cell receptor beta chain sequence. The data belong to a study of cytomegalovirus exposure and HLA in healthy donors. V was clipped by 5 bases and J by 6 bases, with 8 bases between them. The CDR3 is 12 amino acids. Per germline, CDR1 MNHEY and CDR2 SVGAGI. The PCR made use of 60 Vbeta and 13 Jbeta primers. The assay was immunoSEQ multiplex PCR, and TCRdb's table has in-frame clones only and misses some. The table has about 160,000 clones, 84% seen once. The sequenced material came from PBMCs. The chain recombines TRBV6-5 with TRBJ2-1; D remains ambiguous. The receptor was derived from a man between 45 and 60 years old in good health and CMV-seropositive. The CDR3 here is CASSRDVNEQFF. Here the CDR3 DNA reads TGTGCCAGCAGTCGAGATGTCAATGAGCAGTTCTTC.